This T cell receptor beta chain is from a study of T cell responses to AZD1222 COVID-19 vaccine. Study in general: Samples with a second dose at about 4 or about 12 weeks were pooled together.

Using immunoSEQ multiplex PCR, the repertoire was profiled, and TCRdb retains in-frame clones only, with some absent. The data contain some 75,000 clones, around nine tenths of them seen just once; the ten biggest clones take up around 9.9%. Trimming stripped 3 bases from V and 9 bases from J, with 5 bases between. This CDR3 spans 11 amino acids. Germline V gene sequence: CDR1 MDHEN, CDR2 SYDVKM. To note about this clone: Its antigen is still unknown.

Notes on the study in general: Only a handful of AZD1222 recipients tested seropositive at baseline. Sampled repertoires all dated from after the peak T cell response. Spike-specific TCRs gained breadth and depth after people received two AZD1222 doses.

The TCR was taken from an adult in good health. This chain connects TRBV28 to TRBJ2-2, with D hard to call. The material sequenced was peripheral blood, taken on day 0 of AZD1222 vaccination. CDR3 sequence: CASSLGRELFF. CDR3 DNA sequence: TGTGCCAGCAGTTTGGGCAGGGAGCTGTTTTTT.